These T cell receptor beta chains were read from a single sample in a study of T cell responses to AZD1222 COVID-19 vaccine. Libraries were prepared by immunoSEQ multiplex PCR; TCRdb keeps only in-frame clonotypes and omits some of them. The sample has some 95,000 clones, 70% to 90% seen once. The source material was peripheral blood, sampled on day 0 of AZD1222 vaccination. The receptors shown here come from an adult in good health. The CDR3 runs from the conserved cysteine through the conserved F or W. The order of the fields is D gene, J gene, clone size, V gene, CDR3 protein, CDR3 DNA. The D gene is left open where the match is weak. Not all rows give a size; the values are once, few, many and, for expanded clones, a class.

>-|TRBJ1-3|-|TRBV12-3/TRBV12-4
CASSLWGANTIYF
TGTGCCAGCAGTTTATGGGGGGCCAACACCATATATTTT
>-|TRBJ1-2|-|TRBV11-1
CASSFERIGYGYTF
TGTGCCAGCAGCTTTGAACGTATTGGCTATGGCTACACCTTC
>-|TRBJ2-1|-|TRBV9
CASSVGGVYNEQFF
TGTGCCAGCAGCGTAGGAGGGGTTTACAATGAGCAGTTCTTC
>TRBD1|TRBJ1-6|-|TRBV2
CASSPDRGAENSPLHF
TGTGCCAGCAGTCCGGACAGGGGAGCAGAAAATTCACCCCTCCACTTT
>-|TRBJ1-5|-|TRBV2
CACRSALGNQPQHF
TGTGCCTGTCGGTCAGCTCTGGGCAATCAGCCCCAGCATTTT
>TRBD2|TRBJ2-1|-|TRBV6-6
CASSYRGDPYNEQFF
TGTGCCAGCAGTTATCGGGGGGACCCCTACAATGAGCAGTTCTTC
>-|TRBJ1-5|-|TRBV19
CASSPYNQPQHF
TGTGCCAGTAGTCCCTATAACCAGCCCCAGCATTTT
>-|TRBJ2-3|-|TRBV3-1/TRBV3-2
CASSPRDSPGDTQYF
TGTGCCAGCAGCCCTCGGGACTCCCCGGGAGATACGCAGTATTTT
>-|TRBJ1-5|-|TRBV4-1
CASTPSGGNQPQHF
TGCGCCAGCACCCCGAGCGGGGGCAATCAGCCCCAGCATTTT
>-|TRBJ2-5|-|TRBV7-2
CASSLRASEETQYF
TGTGCCAGCAGCTTAAGGGCTAGCGAGGAGACCCAGTACTTC
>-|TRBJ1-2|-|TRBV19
CASSTPGQRANYGYTF
TGTGCCAGTAGTACGCCAGGACAGAGAGCTAACTATGGCTACACCTTC
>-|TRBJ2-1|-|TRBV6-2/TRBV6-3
CASSSYPPPWEQFF
TGTGCCAGCAGTTCCTACCCCCCCCCATGGGAGCAGTTCTTC
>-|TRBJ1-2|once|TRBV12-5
CASGLPTGRSYGYTF
TGTGCTAGTGGTTTGCCAACAGGGAGGTCCTATGGCTACACCTTC
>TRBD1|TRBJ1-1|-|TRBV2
CASSQSKQGMNTEAFF
TGTGCCAGCAGTCAATCTAAACAGGGGATGAACACTGAAGCTTTCTTT
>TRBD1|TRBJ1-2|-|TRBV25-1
CATKKQGGSGYTF
TGTGCCACGAAAAAACAGGGGGGAAGTGGCTACACCTTC
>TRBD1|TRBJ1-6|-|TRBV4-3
CASSRDRGGNSPLHF
TGCGCCAGCAGCCGAGACAGGGGCGGTAATTCACCCCTCCACTTT
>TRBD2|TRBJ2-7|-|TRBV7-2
CASSLAGGTAMSSYEQYF
TGTGCCAGCAGCTTAGCGGGGGGGACGGCTATGAGCTCCTACGAGCAGTACTTC
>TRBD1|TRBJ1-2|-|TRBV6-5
CASRAATGANYGYTF
TGTGCCAGCAGGGCGGCCACAGGGGCTAACTATGGCTACACCTTC
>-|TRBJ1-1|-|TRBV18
CASSPRRNTEAFF
TGTGCCAGCTCACCGAGACGGAACACTGAAGCTTTCTTT
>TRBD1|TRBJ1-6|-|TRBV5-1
CASSVDRDDSPLHF
TGCGCCAGCAGCGTGGACAGGGATGATTCACCCCTCCACTTT
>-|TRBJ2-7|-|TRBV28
CASGRQPYEQYF
TGTGCCAGCGGTCGACAGCCCTACGAGCAGTACTTC
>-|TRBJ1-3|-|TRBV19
CASREQRGSGNTIYF
TGTGCCAGTCGGGAACAGCGAGGCTCTGGAAACACCATATATTTT
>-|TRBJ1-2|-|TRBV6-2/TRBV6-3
CASSRTGDNYGYTF
TGTGCCAGCAGTCGCACCGGGGATAACTATGGCTACACCTTC
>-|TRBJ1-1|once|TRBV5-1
CASSLLANTEAFF
TGCGCCAGCAGCTTGCTTGCGAACACTGAAGCTTTCTTT
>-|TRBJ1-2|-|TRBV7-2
CASSLDRANYGYTF
TGTGCCAGCAGCTTAGACAGGGCTAACTATGGCTACACCTTC
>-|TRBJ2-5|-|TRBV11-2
CASSFHMLLETQYF
TGTGCCAGCAGCTTTCATATGCTTTTGGAGACCCAGTACTTC
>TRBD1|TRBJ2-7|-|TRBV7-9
CASSLADRAKQYF
TGTGCCAGCAGCTTAGCGGACAGGGCGAAGCAGTACTTC
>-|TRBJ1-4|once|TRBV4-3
CASSRAAGYNEKLFF
TGCGCCAGCAGCCGAGCAGCGGGGTATAATGAAAAACTGTTTTTT
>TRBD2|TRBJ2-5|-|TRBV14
CASSQDGAGGTRETQYF
TGTGCCAGCAGCCAAGATGGTGCGGGGGGGACCCGGGAGACCCAGTACTTC
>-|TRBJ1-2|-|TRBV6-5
CASTLDNLGYTF
TGTGCCAGCACCCTAGACAATCTTGGCTACACCTTC
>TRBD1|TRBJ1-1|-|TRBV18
CASSAQGRAEAFF
TGTGCCAGCTCCGCACAGGGGAGAGCTGAAGCTTTCTTT
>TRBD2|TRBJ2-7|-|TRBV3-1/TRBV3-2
CANSQGASGTAYEQYF
TGTGCCAACAGCCAAGGGGCTAGCGGGACCGCCTACGAGCAGTACTTC
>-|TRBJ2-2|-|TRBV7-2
CASTPNPLPLGGELFF
TGTGCCAGCACCCCTAACCCACTTCCGTTGGGCGGGGAGCTGTTTTTT
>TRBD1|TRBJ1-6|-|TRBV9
CASSVGQGGRDNSPLHF
TGTGCCAGCAGCGTCGGACAGGGTGGACGGGATAATTCACCCCTCCACTTT
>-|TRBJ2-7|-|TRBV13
CASSLRENEQYF
TGTGCCAGCAGCTTAAGGGAGAACGAGCAGTACTTC
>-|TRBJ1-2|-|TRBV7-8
CASSLGGGYTF
TGTGCCAGCAGCTTAGGAGGGGGCTACACCTTC
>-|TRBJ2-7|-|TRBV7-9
CASSLEGHSYEQYF
TGTGCCAGCAGCTTAGAAGGCCACTCCTACGAGCAGTACTTC
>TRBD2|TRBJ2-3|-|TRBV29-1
CSVESPWTSGEYTQYF
TGCAGCGTTGAATCCCCTTGGACTAGCGGGGAGTATACGCAGTATTTT
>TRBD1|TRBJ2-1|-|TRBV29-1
CSVMGGQGADEQFF
TGCAGCGTAATGGGGGGACAGGGGGCCGATGAGCAGTTCTTC
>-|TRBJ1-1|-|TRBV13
CASSYISGAVPFF
TGTGCCAGCAGCTACATTTCCGGGGCGGTCCCTTTCTTT
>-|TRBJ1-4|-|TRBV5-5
CASSLSGTWGEKLFF
TGTGCCAGCAGCTTGTCCGGGACCTGGGGTGAAAAACTGTTTTTT
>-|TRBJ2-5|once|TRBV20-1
CSASGELEETQYF
TGCAGTGCTAGTGGAGAGCTTGAGGAGACCCAGTACTTC
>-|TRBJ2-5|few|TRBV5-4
CASSLEGAEETQYF
TGTGCCAGCAGCTTGGAGGGCGCGGAAGAGACCCAGTACTTC
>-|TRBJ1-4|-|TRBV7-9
CASSLAWGGTNEKLFF
TGTGCCAGCAGCTTAGCGTGGGGTGGAACTAATGAAAAACTGTTTTTT
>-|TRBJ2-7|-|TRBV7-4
CASSLQGGYEQYF
TGTGCCAGCAGCTTACAGGGAGGTTACGAGCAGTACTTC
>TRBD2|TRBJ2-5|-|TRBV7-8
CASSSRTSGRTYEETQYF
TGTGCCAGCAGCTCCCGGACTAGCGGGAGAACCTACGAAGAGACCCAGTACTTC
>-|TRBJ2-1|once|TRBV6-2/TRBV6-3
CASSYSRVYEQFF
TGTGCCAGCAGTTACTCTCGGGTCTATGAGCAGTTCTTC
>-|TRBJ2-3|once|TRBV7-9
CASSSWARDGTDTQYF
TGTGCCAGCAGCTCCTGGGCCAGGGATGGGACAGATACGCAGTATTTT
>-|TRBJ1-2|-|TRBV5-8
CASSLVMRGIYGYTF
TGTGCCAGCAGCTTGGTCATGCGGGGGATCTATGGCTACACCTTC
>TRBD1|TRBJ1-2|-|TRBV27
CASRDRVGGYTF
TGTGCCAGCAGAGACAGGGTAGGAGGCTACACCTTC
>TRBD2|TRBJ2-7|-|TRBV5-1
CASSPEAGGSYEQYF
TGCGCCAGCAGCCCCGAGGCGGGGGGGTCCTACGAGCAGTACTTC
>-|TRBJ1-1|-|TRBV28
CASRGSSLLVANTEAFF
TGTGCCAGTCGGGGGTCAAGCCTTCTGGTTGCAAACACTGAAGCTTTCTTT
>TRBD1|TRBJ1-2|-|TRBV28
CASSFQDRGGYTF
TGTGCCAGCAGTTTTCAGGACAGGGGTGGCTACACCTTC
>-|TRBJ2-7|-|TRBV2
CASSPPGWGVNSYEQYF
TGTGCCAGCAGCCCACCTGGATGGGGGGTCAACTCCTACGAGCAGTACTTC
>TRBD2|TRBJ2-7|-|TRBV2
CASSEAWGLAGSDDEQYF
TGTGCCAGCAGTGAAGCGTGGGGACTAGCGGGGTCGGATGACGAGCAGTACTTC